This TCR beta chain was sequenced in a study of CD8 T cells in ankylosing spondylitis (dated by TCRdb to 2016 to 2017). Notes on the research overall: To find TCR variants linked to disease, the study profiled T cell receptor beta repertoires in ankylosing spondylitis patients and healthy donors. The whole study cohort included 95 to 130 healthy donors and 25 ankylosing spondylitis patients. Peripheral blood was sampled, and synovial fluid was also collected from ankylosing spondylitis patients. The research as a whole found: The disease-linked clones had a CD8+ phenotype and were found at relatively low frequencies in peripheral blood. Some TCR beta motif variants had previously been reported in synovial fluid and blood of reactive arthritis patients, which suggested common disease-initiation mechanisms. The disease-linked clones were reported to be significantly enriched in matched synovial fluid samples from ankylosing spondylitis patients. Blood from ankylosing spondylitis patients appeared to be characterized by a TCR beta motif made up of seven or eight highly homologous amino acid variants.

For sequencing, an Illumina HiSeq 2500 was employed. TCR beta libraries were prepared by quantitative 5'-RACE with molecular barcodes. Per the authors' processing: To identify disease-linked TCR variants, a new computational method was used, one built on a probabilistic model of VDJ rearrangement. Through fastp at Q25 and MiXCR, TCRdb rebuilt clones from the public reads, retaining in-frame beta chains. Rows are unified per CDR3 protein, each entry keeping the most common DNA and genes. The V and J calls follow TCRdb's processing rather than the paper's. The sample contains about 400,000 distinct CDR3 sequences, approximately 20% of them found a single time. Of the sample, roughly a sixth falls within the top ten clones. CDR3 length: 14 amino acids, cysteine to phenylalanine. The CDR3 DNA has 42 bases and is translated from base 1. Reading the germline V gene gives CDR1 SGHRS and CDR2 YFSETQ. The junction shows trimming of 7 bases on V and 0 bases on J, plus 14 bases between the germline ends.

To note about this clonotype: The clone's antigen remains unknown. No per-base quality is available; no much larger clone lies one base away.

The chain uses TRBV5-1 and TRBJ2-7, with a weak D call of TRBD2 (6 bases match). The clonotype was recovered from a male donor with ankylosing spondylitis. The sequencing sample was made of blood, either unsorted or a sorted T cell fraction (not recorded which). The CDR3 reads as follows: CASDRDGGSYEQYF. At the DNA level, the sequence is TGCGCCAGCGACCGAGACGGGGGCTCCTACGAGCAGTACTTC.